This T cell receptor (beta chain) was recorded in a study of blood T cell repertoires in COVID-19. Study context: Sources were T cells, B-cell-depleted T cells, or PBMCs; the material itself was cDNA or gDNA.

The V gene end was trimmed by 11 bases and the J gene end by 8 bases; junction bases not matched to a gene: 18. The CDR3 totals 14 residues. Germline V lookup: CDR1 MNHEY, CDR2 SVGAGI. Method: immunoSEQ multiplex PCR; TCRdb's copy keeps in-frame clones and lacks some. The table records around 99,000 clones, 84% of them present only once. J is TRBJ2-7 and V is TRBV6-5, with 7 bases lining up with TRBD1. This clonotype was obtained from a woman in her fifties or sixties with acute or convalescent COVID-19. Input material: peripheral blood. CDR3 sequence reads: CAGRDDRETRKQYF. The CDR3 DNA reads as TGTGCCGGGAGAGACGACAGGGAAACTAGAAAGCAGTACTTC.